The clone carrying this TCR beta chain has more than one count but fewer than ten. V was trimmed by 0 bases and J by 0 bases, leaving 6 bases between them. Germline CDR1 LNHNV, CDR2 YYDKDF (reference sequence). The CDR3 loop spans 16 amino acids. This sample is part of a study of blood T cell repertoires in COVID-19. Researchers sorted participants into cohorts using their self-reported clinical history. The method was immunoSEQ multiplex PCR; TCRdb's version includes in-frame clones alone and lacks a portion of them. Of 180,000 or so clones in the sample, 75% to 85% are singletons; the top ten hold 13% to 15%.

The specimen was PBMCs or T cells enriched from blood (not recorded which). The receptor comes from a man in his fifties who had recovered from COVID-19. The gene calls are TRBV15 and TRBJ2-6, with no clear D. CDR3: CATSRDVSSGANVLTF. The CDR3 bases are TGTGCCACCAGCAGAGATGTCAGCTCTGGGGCCAACGTCCTGACTTTC.